Presented here are 14 T cell receptor beta chains from one specimen sequenced in a study of blood T cell repertoires in COVID-19. Libraries were prepared by immunoSEQ multiplex PCR; TCRdb keeps only in-frame clonotypes and omits some of them. The sample shows 100,000 to 150,000 clones, about 88% of them seen only once. Sequenced: PBMCs or T cells enriched from blood (not recorded which). These TCRs come from a man aged 35 to 55 with acute COVID-19.

This clone appeared a single time. The chain links TRBV9 to TRBJ2-7; D is perhaps TRBD1 (7 bases). Germline CDR1 reads SGDLS; CDR2 reads YYNGEE. The length of the CDR3 is 16 residues. V lost 0 bases to trimming and J lost 4 bases, with 17 bases between them. The CDR3 is CASSVGSQGGRYEQYF. DNA for the CDR3: TGTGCCAGCAGCGTAGGCAGCCAGGGGGGTAGATACGAGCAGTACTTC.

About this clone: The sample has other DNA sequences that encode this CDR3 too. The rearrangement joins TRBV7-9 to TRBJ2-3; tentatively, D is TRBD1 (6 bases). V was shortened by 5 bases and J by 4 bases, with 10 bases between the two germline ends. CDR3 length: 13 amino acids. From germline, CDR1 is SEHNR and CDR2 FQNEAQ (reference sequence). The CDR3 nucleotides are TGTGCCAGCAGCCCCAGGGGTCCAGATACGCAGTATTTT. It is translated as CASSPRGPDTQYF.

This clone was observed a few times. V usage is TRBV7-2 and J usage is TRBJ2-2, with 7 bases lining up with TRBD1. The V and J ends lost 4 bases and 4 bases, in that order; junction bases with no gene match: 3. The CDR3 covers 14 residues. Germline lookup yields CDR1 SGHTA and CDR2 FQGNSA. The CDR3 bases are TGTGCCAGCAGCTCCTCAGGGGGCACCGGGGAGCTGTTTTTT. This translates into CASSSSGGTGELFF.

This sequence joins TRBV28 and TRBJ2-1; D unresolved. This CDR3 region has 11 residues. Trimming stripped 3 bases from V and 9 bases from J, with 6 bases between. Germline values: CDR1 MDHEN, CDR2 SYDVKM. The CDR3 here is CASSLSREQFF. The DNA of the CDR3 is TGTGCCAGCAGTTTGAGTCGTGAGCAGTTCTTC.

The chain couples TRBV29-1 to TRBJ1-3, with D tentatively TRBD1 (6 bases). The CDR3 extends over 14 amino acids. Trimming stripped 4 bases from V and 0 bases from J, with 10 bases between. Germline assignment: CDR1 SQVTM and CDR2 ANQGSEA. Here the CDR3 DNA reads TGCAGCGTTGCAGGACAGAACTCTGGAAACACCATATATTTT. This encodes CSVAGQNSGNTIYF. The complete variable domain, with remaining parts taken from reference TRBV29-1 and TRBJ1-3, reads SAVISQKPSRDICQRGTSLTIQCQVDSQVTMMFWYRQQPGQSLTLIATANQGSEATYESGFVIDKFPISRPNLTFSTLTVSNMSPEDSSIYLCSVAGQNSGNTIYFGEGSWLTVV.

The chain joins TRBV6-5 to TRBJ2-7; D may be TRBD1 (6 bases). This CDR3 region has 12 residues. V dropped 11 bases and J dropped 3 bases, with 14 bases sitting between them. Germline V gene sequence: CDR1 MNHEY, CDR2 SVGAGI. CDR3 coding DNA: TGTGCCCTACGGAAGGGGGACTACGAGCAGTACTTC. Amino acids: CALRKGDYEQYF.

The genes are TRBV6-5 and TRBJ2-7; 8 bases map to TRBD1. This CDR3 is built from 14 residues. After removal of 2 bases from V and 4 bases from J, the junction contained 4 bases not matched to a gene. CDR1 and CDR2 (germline): MNHEY, SVGAGI. CDR3 region: CASSYTQGAYEQYF. CDR3 in DNA: TGTGCCAGCAGTTACACCCAGGGGGCGTACGAGCAGTACTTC.

This clone was observed a handful of times. The CDR3 DNA reads as TGCGCCAGCAGCTTGGGGGACAGGGAGGACACCGGGGAGCTGTTTTTT. This sequence encodes CASSLGDREDTGELFF. The genes are TRBV5-1 and TRBJ2-2, with 9 bases lining up with TRBD1. Per the germline V gene, CDR1 is SGHRS and CDR2 is YFSETQ. Trimming took 0 bases from V and 3 from J; bases not matched to a gene: 3. There are 16 residues in the CDR3.

The rearrangement links TRBV4-1 to TRBJ1-5; perhaps TRBD1 as D (5 bases). CDR1 is MGHRA, CDR2 YSYEKL, per germline. The CDR3 length is 18 residues. Trimming left V 3 bases short and J 7 bases short, with 25 bases between. The CDR3 is CASSHLLGGKKGGQPQHF. The CDR3 bases are TGCGCCAGCAGCCACCTCCTTGGGGGGAAAAAGGGAGGACAGCCCCAGCATTTT.

V and J are TRBV5-4 and TRBJ1-2; D is uncertain. V lost 0 bases, J lost 1 base, and 13 bases lay in between. This CDR3 is built from 16 residues. The germline V gene encodes CDR1 SGHNT and CDR2 YYREEE (reference sequence). CDR3 residues: CASSLGAVPYNYGYTF. The CDR3 DNA sequence: TGTGCCAGCAGCTTGGGGGCAGTTCCCTATAACTATGGCTACACCTTC.

The sample holds one count of this clone. The CDR3 bases are TGTGCCTGGAGTCGGATGCGGGAGACCCAGTACTTC. It encodes CAWSRMRETQYF. The rearrangement joins TRBV30 to TRBJ2-5; no reliable D call. There are 12 residues in the CDR3. V was pared by 2 bases and J by 5 bases, with 9 bases between. CDR1 GTSNPN and CDR2 SVGIG come from the germline V gene (reference sequence).

The chain links TRBV7-9 to TRBJ1-4; the D gene is possibly TRBD1 (5 bases). Deletions cut 4 bases from V and 5 bases from J, with 11 bases between. Germline assignment: CDR1 SEHNR and CDR2 FQNEAQ (reference sequence). CDR3 length equals 14 residues. CDR3: CASSSRQGNEKLFF. The CDR3 nucleotides are TGTGCCAGCAGCTCCCGGCAGGGAAATGAAAAACTGTTTTTT.

The rearrangement uses TRBV6-5 and TRBJ2-2, with 10 bases that match TRBD2. The CDR3 totals 15 residues. The junction had 10 bases not matched to a gene; V was cut back by 8 bases and J by 7 bases. The germline V gene has CDR1 MNHEY and CDR2 SVGAGI. For the CDR3, the DNA is TGTGCCAGCGAGCGGGGGGGCCTGATGATCGGGGAGCTGTTTTTT. Its protein product is CASERGGLMIGELFF.

V usage is TRBV9 and J usage is TRBJ1-6; no reliable D call. Germline V CDR1 and CDR2: SGDLS, YYNGEE. CDR3 length: 14 amino acids. V lost 6 bases and J lost 8, with 15 bases in between. Written as DNA, the CDR3 is TGTGCCAGCACATCCACCCCTCAGGATTCACCCCTCCACTTT. Its translation: CASTSTPQDSPLHF. Full variable domain (remainder filled in from reference TRBV9 and TRBJ1-6): DSGVTQTPKHLITATGQRVTLRCSPRSGDLSVYWYQQSLDQGLQFLIQYYNGEERAKGNILERFSAQQFPDLHSELNLSSLELGDSALYFCASTSTPQDSPLHFGNGTRLTVT.